Listed below are T cell receptor beta chains from one sample, sequenced in a study of T cells in Graves' hyperthyroidism and ophthalmopathy. Each CDR3 protein gets one entry after TCRdb re-called the multiplex PCR reads with MiXCR. The sample lists approximately 740,000 distinct CDR3 sequences; less than 15% were seen once. Sequencing was performed on blood. The receptor set was obtained from a young woman with Graves' hyperthyroidism. Both conserved end residues are part of each CDR3.

J,V,CDR3
TRBJ2-1,TRBV29-1,CSARTGNEQFF
TRBJ2-1,TRBV20-1,CSARPQGYNEQFF
TRBJ2-1,TRBV11-3,CASSPPRANEQFF
TRBJ2-7,TRBV28,CASGSPGQGYEQYF
TRBJ2-6,TRBV5-1,CASRVTTGANVLTF
TRBJ2-2,TRBV7-2,CASSLAPGETGELFF
TRBJ2-5,TRBV6-9,CASSYRTGYQETQYF
TRBJ2-4,TRBV11-2,CASSFFLPGAKNIQYF
TRBJ2-1,TRBV6-1,CASSYGLYNEQFF
TRBJ2-5,TRBV27,CASREQGWGIKKETQYF
TRBJ2-1,TRBV24-1,CATSPDRGTYNEQFF
TRBJ1-2,TRBV13,CASSVGGGWEGYTF
TRBJ1-5,TRBV14,CASSQTPFGPQHF
TRBJ2-1,TRBV18,CASSPRQGLGGEQFF
TRBJ2-3,TRBV2,CASRGSAGGHTQYF